These T cell receptor beta chains were read from a single sample in a study of blood T cell repertoires in COVID-19. TCRdb's table, derived via immunoSEQ multiplex PCR, lists solely in-frame clones and lacks some. The table lists 240,000 or so clones, approximately 80% of them singletons, with around 2% in the top ten. The sample was peripheral blood. The receptors originated from a woman over 75 with acute or convalescent COVID-19. The CDR3 runs from the conserved cysteine through the conserved F or W. A D gene is named only where the DNA matches it firmly. Clone sizes are given selectively: once, few, many, or a class where the clone is expanded.

J,D,V,size,length,DNA,CDR3
TRBJ1-2,.,TRBV29-1,.,14,TGCAGCGTGGCGGACCAGGAGGCGCCCGGGGGCTACACCTTC,CSVADQEAPGGYTF
TRBJ2-7,TRBD1,TRBV5-1,.,16,TGCGCCAGCAGCTTGGCCCCGGACAGGACCTCTGACGAGCAGTACTTC,CASSLAPDRTSDEQYF
TRBJ2-3,.,TRBV10-1,.,14,TGCGCCAGCAGCCTACGGTTAAGCACAGATACGCAGTATTTT,CASSLRLSTDTQYF
TRBJ2-7,.,TRBV3-1/TRBV3-2,.,12,TGTGCCAGCAGCCATCGAGGGGGCGAGCAGTACTTC,CASSHRGGEQYF
TRBJ1-2,TRBD1,TRBV2,.,15,TGTGCCAGCAGTTTTCGGGACAGGGGATCTTATGGCTACACCTTC,CASSFRDRGSYGYTF
TRBJ1-1,.,TRBV7-2,.,13,TGTGCCAGCAGCTCCCAGATCCGACAGGTTTTGGGATGG,CASSSQIRQVLGW
TRBJ2-7,TRBD2,TRBV5-6,once,17,TGTGCCAGCAGCTCCTGGACTAGCGGGATGATGAATTACGAGCAGTACTTC,CASSSWTSGMMNYEQYF
TRBJ2-2,TRBD1,TRBV5-5,once,20,TGTGCCAGCAGCTTGGATATTTTGGCAGGACAGGGAGTCGGGTCCGGGGAGCTGTTTTTT,CASSLDILAGQGVGSGELFF
TRBJ1-5,TRBD1,TRBV19,.,14,TGTGCCAGTAGCCGGACAGGGGGTAATCAGCCCCAGCATTTT,CASSRTGGNQPQHF
TRBJ2-1,TRBD2,TRBV19,.,16,TGTGCCAGTAGTATCCAGCTAGCGGGAGGCAGGAATGAGCAGTTCTTC,CASSIQLAGGRNEQFF
TRBJ2-1,TRBD1,TRBV6-6,.,16,TGTGCCAGCAGTTATTCGGGACAGGGGGCTGGCAATGAGCAGTTCTTC,CASSYSGQGAGNEQFF
TRBJ2-7,.,TRBV2,.,12,TGTGCCAGCAGTGCGACTGTCTACGAGCAGTACTTC,CASSATVYEQYF
TRBJ2-2,TRBD1,TRBV4-2,.,18,TGTGCCAGCAGCCAAGCCAGGGGACAGGACGCGAACACCGGGGAGCTGTTTTTT,CASSQARGQDANTGELFF
TRBJ1-6,.,TRBV6-5,.,14,TGTGCCAGCAGTTATGGCAGGGAATTTTCACCCCTCCACTTT,CASSYGREFSPLHF
TRBJ2-2,TRBD2,TRBV5-6,.,16,TGTGCCAGCAGGCGGACTAGCGGGAGGGCGAGCGGGGAGCTGTTTTTT,CASRRTSGRASGELFF
TRBJ2-7,TRBD2,TRBV28,.,20,TGTGCCAGCAGTTTATTACAGGGGAGATTAAGTAGCGGGGGGCACTACGAGCAGTACTTC,CASSLLQGRLSSGGHYEQYF
TRBJ1-1,.,TRBV3-1/TRBV3-2,.,13,TGTGCCAGCAGCCCACAGGGATTCACTGAAGCTTTCTTT,CASSPQGFTEAFF
TRBJ1-4,TRBD1,TRBV7-8,few,14,TGTGCCAGCAGCCGGGGACAGGATTTTGAAAAACTGTTTTTT,CASSRGQDFEKLFF
TRBJ1-5,TRBD1,TRBV19,few,16,TGTGCCAGTAGTATAGAACCGGGACAGGTCAATCAGCCCCAGCATTTT,CASSIEPGQVNQPQHF
TRBJ1-2,.,TRBV2,.,14,TGTGCCAGCAGTGAAGCGGGCAGCAGCTATGGCTACACCTTC,CASSEAGSSYGYTF
TRBJ2-7,TRBD2,TRBV7-8,.,15,TGTGCCAGCAGCTTAGAGGGGACTAGCTCGCCCCCTCAGTACTTC,CASSLEGTSSPPQYF
TRBJ2-1,TRBD2,TRBV27,.,16,TGTGCCAGCAGTACCAGAGCGGGAGCGAAGAACAATGAGCAGTTCTTC,CASSTRAGAKNNEQFF
TRBJ1-6,.,TRBV10-1,.,19,TGCGCCAGCAGTGACAGGGATCACCTCAGGAGCTCCTATAATTCACCCCTCCACTTT,CASSDRDHLRSSYNSPLHF
TRBJ2-1,.,TRBV5-5,.,20,TGTGCCAGCAGCTTGGTGTCAGCCTTACTACCCTCCCGCTCCTACAATGAGCAGTTCTTC,CASSLVSALLPSRSYNEQFF
TRBJ2-5,TRBD2,TRBV7-2,.,15,TGTGCCAGCAGCACCTTAAGCGGGGGGGCGGAGACCCAGTACTTC,CASSTLSGGAETQYF
TRBJ1-2,.,TRBV24-1,.,15,TGTGCCACCAGTGATCCTGGGTTTAGGGGCGGCGGCTACACCTTC,CATSDPGFRGGGYTF
TRBJ1-3,.,TRBV5-1,.,15,TGCGCCAGCAGCGATAGCGGAGGTCCTGGAAACACCATATATTTT,CASSDSGGPGNTIYF
TRBJ2-7,.,TRBV18,.,12,TGTGCCAGCTCGCTCCTGAGGGACGAGCAGTACTTC,CASSLLRDEQYF
TRBJ1-2,.,TRBV7-6,.,13,TGTGCCAGCAGCTTCAAAGGGGTCGACGGCTACACCTTC,CASSFKGVDGYTF
TRBJ2-7,TRBD2,TRBV4-3,.,16,TGCGCCAGCAGCCAAGATACAACTAGCGGGGGTTACGAGCAGTACTTC,CASSQDTTSGGYEQYF
TRBJ1-2,.,TRBV6-2/TRBV6-3,few,12,TGTGCCAGCAGTGTATCCAACTATGGCTACACCTTC,CASSVSNYGYTF
TRBJ1-1,.,TRBV9,.,15,TGTGCCAGCAGCGTAGTTGGGGGCGCGAACACTGAAGCTTTCTTT,CASSVVGGANTEAFF
TRBJ2-3,TRBD2,TRBV7-2,.,17,TGTGCCAGCAGCTCCTCACTTAGCGGGAGTAGCACAGATACGCAGTATTTT,CASSSSLSGSSTDTQYF
TRBJ1-5,.,TRBV28,.,14,TGTGCCAGCAGGGACACGTGGGGCAATCAGCCCCAGCATTTT,CASRDTWGNQPQHF
TRBJ1-3,.,TRBV25-1,.,14,TGTGCCAGCAGTGAACCCCGAGGGAGAAACACCATATATTTT,CASSEPRGRNTIYF
TRBJ1-2,.,TRBV28,.,15,TGTGCCAGCACCCTGACAGGAACCCGCGGCGGTGGCTACACCTTC,CASTLTGTRGGGYTF
TRBJ1-2,.,TRBV7-9,.,15,TGTGCCAGCAGCTTAGCTGGGGGCAACAGCCATGGCTACACCTTC,CASSLAGGNSHGYTF
TRBJ2-3,.,TRBV7-9,.,15,TGTGCCAGCAGCTTACCACAGGGAACCACAGATACGCAGTATTTT,CASSLPQGTTDTQYF
TRBJ2-1,TRBD2,TRBV5-4,.,16,TGTGCCAGCAGCTTACAGCGGGGCGGCTCCTACAATGAGCAGTTCTTC,CASSLQRGGSYNEQFF
TRBJ2-7,.,TRBV4-1,.,15,TGCGCCAGCAGCCGGGCCGGACAAGGGGTCTACGAGCAGTACTTC,CASSRAGQGVYEQYF